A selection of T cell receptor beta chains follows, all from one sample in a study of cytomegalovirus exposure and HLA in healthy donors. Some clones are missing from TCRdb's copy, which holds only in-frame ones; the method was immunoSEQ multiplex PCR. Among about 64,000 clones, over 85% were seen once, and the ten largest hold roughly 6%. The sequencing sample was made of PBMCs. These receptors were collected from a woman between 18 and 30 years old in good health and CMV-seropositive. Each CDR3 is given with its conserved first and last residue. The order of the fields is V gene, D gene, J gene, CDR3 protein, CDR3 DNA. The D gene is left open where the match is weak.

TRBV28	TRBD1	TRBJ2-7	CASSQRTGNKGEQYF	TGTGCCAGCAGTCAACGGACAGGGAATAAGGGCGAGCAGTACTTC
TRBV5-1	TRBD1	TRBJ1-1	CASSSKQGGFMNTEAFF	TGCGCCAGCAGCTCCAAACAGGGGGGATTTATGAACACTGAAGCTTTCTTT
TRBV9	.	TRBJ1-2	CASSARTDYGYTF	TGTGCCAGCAGCGCCCGGACAGACTATGGCTACACCTTC
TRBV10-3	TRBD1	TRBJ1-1	CAISFDRGTEAFF	TGTGCCATCAGCTTCGACAGGGGCACTGAAGCTTTCTTT
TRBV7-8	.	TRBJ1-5	CASSFTTRSNQPQHF	TGTGCCAGCAGCTTCACGACTAGATCCAATCAGCCCCAGCATTTT
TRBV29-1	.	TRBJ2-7	CSVAEGFPYEQYF	TGCAGCGTTGCGGAGGGATTCCCTTACGAGCAGTACTTC
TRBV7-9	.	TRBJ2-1	CASSLRDSPYNEQFF	TGTGCCAGCAGCTTAAGGGACTCACCCTACAATGAGCAGTTCTTC
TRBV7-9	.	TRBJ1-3	CASSPPGGGNTIYF	TGTGCCAGCAGCCCCCCGGGAGGGGGGAACACCATATATTTT
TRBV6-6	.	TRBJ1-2	CAAVGYGYTF	TGTGCAGCGGTAGGCTATGGCTACACCTTC
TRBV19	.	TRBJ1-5	CASNRGGSPSNQPQHF	TGTGCCAGTAATAGGGGGGGCAGTCCTAGCAATCAGCCCCAGCATTTT
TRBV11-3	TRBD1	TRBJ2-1	CASSPDRGLANEQFF	TGTGCCAGCAGCCCGGACAGGGGATTGGCAAATGAGCAGTTCTTC
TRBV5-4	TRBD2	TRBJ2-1	CASSLGDYYNEQFF	TGTGCCAGCAGCTTGGGGGACTACTACAATGAGCAGTTCTTC
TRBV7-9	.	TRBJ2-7	CASSIGGQYEQYF	TGTGCCAGCAGCATTGGCGGACAGTACGAGCAGTACTTC
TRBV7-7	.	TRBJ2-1	CASSLGPVNNEQFF	TGTGCTAGCAGCTTAGGGCCCGTCAACAATGAGCAGTTCTTC
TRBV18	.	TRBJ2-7	CASSPSSVYEQYF	TGTGCCAGCTCACCATCTAGCGTTTACGAGCAGTACTTC
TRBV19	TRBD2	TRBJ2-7	CASSIGPGGEQYF	TGTGCCAGTAGTATAGGTCCGGGGGGTGAGCAGTACTTC
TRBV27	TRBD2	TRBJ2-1	CASSLSRGGAAVEQFF	TGTGCCAGCAGTTTATCTCGGGGGGGGGCCGCCGTTGAGCAGTTCTTC